This T cell receptor (beta chain) is from a study of lymphopenia after photon versus proton radiotherapy. Study outcomes and limitations: Better survival with proton therapy was suggested as possible, not demonstrated. Proton therapy kept repertoires fairly stable, unlike photons, which gained effector/memory cells.

This CDR3 is 14 amino acids long. The germline CDR1 and CDR2 sequences are SGHNT and YENEEA. Trimming removed 6 bases from V and 2 bases from J, with 12 bases in between. This clone showed up just once. Its target is not known. The data were produced by immunoSEQ multiplex PCR, yet TCRdb's version contains in-frame clones alone and is incomplete. This table holds about 83,000 clones, around four fifths found once. The J gene is TRBJ2-3, the V gene TRBV11-3; D call uncertain. The receptor's source is a man aged 55-75 years with pancreatic cancer. The sample here was peripheral blood, taken from a patient treated with proton-based radiotherapy. CDR3 sequence: CASSDRLNTDTQYF. CDR3 coding DNA: TGTGCCAGCAGTGATCGACTCAACACAGATACGCAGTATTTT.